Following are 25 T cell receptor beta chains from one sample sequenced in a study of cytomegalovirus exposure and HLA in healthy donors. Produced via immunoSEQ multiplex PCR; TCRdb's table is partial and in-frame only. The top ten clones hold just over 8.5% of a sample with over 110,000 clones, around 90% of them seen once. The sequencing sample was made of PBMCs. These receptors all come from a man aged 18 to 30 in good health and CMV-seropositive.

The CDR3 DNA is TGTGCCAGCAGCTTCCCAGCGGAGGGCCCCGGGGAGCTGTTTTTT. This codes for CASSFPAEGPGELFF. This sequence joins TRBV5-4 and TRBJ2-2, with a weak D call TRBD2 (6 bases). The length of the CDR3 is 15 residues. Germline-derived CDR1 and CDR2 are SGHNT and YYREEE (reference sequence). V dropped 2 bases and J dropped 6 bases, with 14 bases sitting between them.

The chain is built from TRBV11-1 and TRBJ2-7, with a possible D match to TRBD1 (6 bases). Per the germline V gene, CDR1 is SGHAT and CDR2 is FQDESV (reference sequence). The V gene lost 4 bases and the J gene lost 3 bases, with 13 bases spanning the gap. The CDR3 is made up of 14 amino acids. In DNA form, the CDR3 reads TGTGCCAGCAGCTCAACCGGGACAAACTACGAGCAGTACTTC. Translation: CASSSTGTNYEQYF. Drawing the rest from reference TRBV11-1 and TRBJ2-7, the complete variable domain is EAEVAQSPRYKITEKSQAVAFWCDPISGHATLYWYRQILGQGPELLVQFQDESVVDDSQLPKDRFSAERLKGVDSTLKIQPAELGDSAMYLCASSSTGTNYEQYFGPGTRLTVT.

Here the CDR3 DNA reads TGCGCCAGCAGGTCCACTAGCGGGAGGAACCAAGAGACCCAGTACTTC. Encoded protein: CASRSTSGRNQETQYF. The V call is TRBV5-1, the J call TRBJ2-5; 12 nucleotides align to TRBD2. V shed 5 bases, J shed 0 bases, and the junction held 5 bases outside the gene matches. The germline V gene has CDR1 SGHRS and CDR2 YFSETQ. This CDR3 is 16 amino acids long.

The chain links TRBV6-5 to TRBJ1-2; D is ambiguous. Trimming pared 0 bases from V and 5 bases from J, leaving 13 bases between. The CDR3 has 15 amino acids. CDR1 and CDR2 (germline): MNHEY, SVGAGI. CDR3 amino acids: CASSYSQALGYGYTF. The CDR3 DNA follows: TGTGCCAGCAGTTACTCCCAGGCCCTTGGGTATGGCTACACCTTC.

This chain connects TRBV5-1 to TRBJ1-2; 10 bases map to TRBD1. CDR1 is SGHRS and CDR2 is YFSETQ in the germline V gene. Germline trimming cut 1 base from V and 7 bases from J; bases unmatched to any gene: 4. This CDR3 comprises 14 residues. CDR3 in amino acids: CASSLPDRGGGYTF. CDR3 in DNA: TGCGCCAGCAGCTTGCCGGACAGGGGGGGTGGCTACACCTTC.

CDR3 DNA: TGTGCCAGCAGCTTTGGCCCTGGAGCGTCGGAAGCTTTCTTT. Translating it yields CASSFGPGASEAFF. The chain employs TRBV7-9 and TRBJ1-1; D remains unclear. This CDR3 has 14 amino acids. The V and J ends lost 3 bases and 8 bases respectively, with 16 bases between them. From germline, CDR1 is SEHNR and CDR2 FQNEAQ (reference sequence). Combining the CDR3 with reference TRBV7-9 and TRBJ1-1 gives the whole variable domain DTGVSQNPRHKITKRGQNVTFRCDPISEHNRLYWYRQTLGQGPEFLTYFQNEAQLEKSRLLSDRFSAERPKGSFSTLEIQRTEQGDSAMYLCASSFGPGASEAFFGQGTRLTVV.

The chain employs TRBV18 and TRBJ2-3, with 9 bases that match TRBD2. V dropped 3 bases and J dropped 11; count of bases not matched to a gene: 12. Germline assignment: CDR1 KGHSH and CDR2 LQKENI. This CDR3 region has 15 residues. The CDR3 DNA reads TGTGCCAGCTCACCTAGCGGGAGCGCGAATGGGGGGCAGTATTTT. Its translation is CASSPSGSANGGQYF. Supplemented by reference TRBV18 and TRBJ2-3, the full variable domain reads NAGVMQNPRHLVRRRGQEARLRCSPMKGHSHVYWYRQLPEEGLKFMVYLQKENIIDESGMPKERFSAEFPKEGPSILRIQQVVRGDSAAYFCASSPSGSANGGQYFGPGTRLTVL.

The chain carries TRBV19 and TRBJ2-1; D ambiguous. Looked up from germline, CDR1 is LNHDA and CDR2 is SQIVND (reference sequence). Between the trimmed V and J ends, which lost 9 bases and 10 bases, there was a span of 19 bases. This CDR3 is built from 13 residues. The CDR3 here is CASRALEVHEQFF. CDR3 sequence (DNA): TGTGCCAGCCGCGCCCTTGAGGTTCACGAGCAGTTCTTC.

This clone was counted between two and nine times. The CDR3 sequence: CATSRSELSGANVLTF. CDR3 bases: TGTGCCACCAGCAGATCCGAGCTCTCTGGGGCCAACGTCCTGACTTTC. The chain carries TRBV15 and TRBJ2-6; no definite D call. This CDR3 has 16 amino acids. V lost 2 bases and J 0 bases, leaving 8 bases between the germline ends. CDR1 and CDR2 (germline): LNHNV, YYDKDF (reference sequence).

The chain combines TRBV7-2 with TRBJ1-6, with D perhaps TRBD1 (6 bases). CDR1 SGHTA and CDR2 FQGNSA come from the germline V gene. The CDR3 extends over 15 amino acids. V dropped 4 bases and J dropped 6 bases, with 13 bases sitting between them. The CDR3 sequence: CASSSQGHPNSPLHF. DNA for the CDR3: TGTGCCAGCAGCTCCCAGGGACACCCTAATTCACCCCTCCACTTT.

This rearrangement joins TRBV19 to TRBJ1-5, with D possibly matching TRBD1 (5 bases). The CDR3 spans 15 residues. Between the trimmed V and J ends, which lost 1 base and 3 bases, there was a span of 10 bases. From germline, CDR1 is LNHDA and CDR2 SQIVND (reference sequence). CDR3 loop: CASSIGSGNNQPQHF. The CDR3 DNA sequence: TGTGCCAGTAGTATAGGGTCAGGGAACAATCAGCCCCAGCATTTT.

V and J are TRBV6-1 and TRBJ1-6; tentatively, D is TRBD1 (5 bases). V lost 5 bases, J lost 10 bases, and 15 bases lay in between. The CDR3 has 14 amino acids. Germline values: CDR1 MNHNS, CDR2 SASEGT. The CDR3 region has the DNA TGTGCCAGCAGTAAGACAGACGAGAACTCACCCCTCCACTTT. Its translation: CASSKTDENSPLHF.

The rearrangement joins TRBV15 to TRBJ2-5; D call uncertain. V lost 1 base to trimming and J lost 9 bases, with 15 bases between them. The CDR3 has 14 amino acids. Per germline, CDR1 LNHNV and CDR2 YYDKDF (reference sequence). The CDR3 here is CATSRASAALPQYF. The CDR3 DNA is TGTGCCACCAGCAGAGCCAGCGCGGCCCTTCCCCAGTACTTC.

The CDR3 is CASSYSRQGAGRAQYF. CDR3 nucleotides: TGTGCCAGCAGTTACTCGAGGCAGGGGGCAGGTCGGGCCCAGTACTTC. The chain combines TRBV6-5 with TRBJ2-5, with 8 bases matching TRBD1. With 0 bases clipped from V and 9 bases from J, the junction kept 12 bases outside the gene matches. Germline CDR1 reads MNHEY; CDR2 reads SVGAGI. This CDR3 is 16 amino acids long.

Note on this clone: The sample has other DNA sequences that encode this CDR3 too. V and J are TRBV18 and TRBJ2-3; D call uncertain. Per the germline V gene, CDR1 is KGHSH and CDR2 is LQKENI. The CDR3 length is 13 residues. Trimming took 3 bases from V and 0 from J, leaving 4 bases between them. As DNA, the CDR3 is TGTGCCAGCTCACCGACTAGCACAGATACGCAGTATTTT. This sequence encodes CASSPTSTDTQYF.

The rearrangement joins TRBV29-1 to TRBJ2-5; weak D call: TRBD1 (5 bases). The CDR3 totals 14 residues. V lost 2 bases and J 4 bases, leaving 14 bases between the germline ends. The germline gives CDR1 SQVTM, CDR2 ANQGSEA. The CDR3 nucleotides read TGCAGCGTTGAATGGCGGCAGGGTGGAGAGACCCAGTACTTC. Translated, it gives CSVEWRQGGETQYF.

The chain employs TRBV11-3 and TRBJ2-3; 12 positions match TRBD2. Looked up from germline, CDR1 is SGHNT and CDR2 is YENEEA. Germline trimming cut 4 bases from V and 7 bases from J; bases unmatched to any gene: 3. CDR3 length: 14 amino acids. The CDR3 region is CASSSGTSGYTQYF. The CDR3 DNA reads TGTGCCAGCAGCTCCGGGACTAGCGGGTATACGCAGTATTTT.

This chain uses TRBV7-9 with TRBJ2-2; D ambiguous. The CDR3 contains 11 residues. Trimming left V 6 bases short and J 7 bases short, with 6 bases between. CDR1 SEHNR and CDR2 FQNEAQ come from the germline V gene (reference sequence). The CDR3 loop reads CASRRDGELFF. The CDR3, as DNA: TGTGCCAGCAGGCGAGACGGGGAGCTGTTTTTT.

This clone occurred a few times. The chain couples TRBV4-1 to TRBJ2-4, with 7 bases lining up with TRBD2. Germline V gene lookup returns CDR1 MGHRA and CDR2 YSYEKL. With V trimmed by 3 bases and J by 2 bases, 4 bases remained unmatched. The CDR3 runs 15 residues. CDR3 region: CASSQMGGSKNIQYF. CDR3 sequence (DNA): TGCGCCAGCAGCCAGATGGGGGGGTCCAAAAACATTCAGTACTTC.

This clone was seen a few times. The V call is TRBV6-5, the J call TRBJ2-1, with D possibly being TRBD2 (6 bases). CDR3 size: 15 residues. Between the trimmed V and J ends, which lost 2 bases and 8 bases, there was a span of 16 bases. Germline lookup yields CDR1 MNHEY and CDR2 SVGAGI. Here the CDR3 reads CASSYGGSREDEQFF. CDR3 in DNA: TGTGCCAGCAGTTACGGGGGTTCGAGGGAGGATGAGCAGTTCTTC.

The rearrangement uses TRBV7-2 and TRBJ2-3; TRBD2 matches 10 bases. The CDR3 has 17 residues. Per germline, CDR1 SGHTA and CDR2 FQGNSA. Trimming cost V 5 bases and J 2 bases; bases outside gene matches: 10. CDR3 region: CASSPPGTSVNTDTQYF. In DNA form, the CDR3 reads TGTGCCAGCAGCCCCCCTGGGACTAGCGTAAACACAGATACGCAGTATTTT.

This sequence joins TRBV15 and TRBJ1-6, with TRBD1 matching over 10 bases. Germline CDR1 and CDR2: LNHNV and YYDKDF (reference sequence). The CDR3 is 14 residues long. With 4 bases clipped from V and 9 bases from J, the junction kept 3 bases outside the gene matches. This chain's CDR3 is CATSTGTGVSPLHF. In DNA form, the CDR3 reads TGTGCCACCAGCACCGGGACAGGGGTTTCACCCCTCCACTTT. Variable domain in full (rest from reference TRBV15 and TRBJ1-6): DAMVIQNPRYQVTQFGKPVTLSCSQTLNHNVMYWYQQKSSQAPKLLFHYYDKDFNNEADTPDNFQSRRPNTSFCFLDIRSPGLGDTAMYLCATSTGTGVSPLHFGNGTRLTVT.

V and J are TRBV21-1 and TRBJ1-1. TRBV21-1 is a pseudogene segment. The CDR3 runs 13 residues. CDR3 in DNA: TGTGCCAGCAGCAACGGGGGAAACACTGAAGCTTTCTTT. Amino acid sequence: CASSNGGNTEAFF.

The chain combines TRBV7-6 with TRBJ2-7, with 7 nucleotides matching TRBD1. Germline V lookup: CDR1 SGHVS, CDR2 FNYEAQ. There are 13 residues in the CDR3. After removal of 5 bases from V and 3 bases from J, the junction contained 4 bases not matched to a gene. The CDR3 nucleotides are TGTGCCAGCAGCCCGGGACAGCACTACGAGCAGTACTTC. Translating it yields CASSPGQHYEQYF.

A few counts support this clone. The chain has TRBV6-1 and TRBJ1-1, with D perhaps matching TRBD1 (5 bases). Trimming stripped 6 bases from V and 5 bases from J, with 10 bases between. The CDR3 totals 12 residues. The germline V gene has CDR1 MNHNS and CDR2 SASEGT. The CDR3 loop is CASSDKGTEAFF. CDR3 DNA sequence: TGTGCCAGCAGCGACAAGGGGACTGAAGCTTTCTTT.